The source of this TCR beta chain is a study of glioma-infiltrating T cells. This CDR3 contains 13 residues. The germline V gene has CDR1 DFQATT and CDR2 SNEGSKA (reference sequence). In the case of this clonotype: Its antigen is not known. Sequence at one end of the junction differs from germline and may be a read error.

Using RNA template, CDR3s of TCR alpha and beta were amplified with iRepertoire arm-PCR. One-step reverse transcription and amplification started from approximately 100-400 ng of tissue mRNA or PBMC total RNA. Each CDR3 protein is one row after TCRdb ran MiXCR on the multiplex PCR reads. The table includes around 100,000 distinct CDR3 sequences, 25% to 35% detected once. Regarding the study as a whole: Above-expected tissue-blood divergence occurred in all gliomas, most in low-grade ones. Only very few CDR3 sequences appeared in both tissue and blood.

This TCR derives from a human donor with low-grade glioma or glioblastoma, undergoing nonglioma brain surgery, or in good health (not recorded which). The chain employs TRBV20-1 and TRBJ2-3; D gene ambiguous. The specimen was glioma tissue, nonneoplastic brain tissue, or PBMCs (not recorded which). The CDR3 bases are TGCAGTGCTAGAGAGCCCCTCACAGATACGAAGTATTTC. Translation: CSAREPLTDTKYF.